One and the same sample provided the 8 T cell receptor beta chains below, sequenced in a study of blood T cell repertoires in COVID-19. This table comes from immunoSEQ multiplex PCR, and its TCRdb copy is limited to in-frame clones, with some not included. The data hold tens of thousands of clones, with approximately 82% observed a single time. The sample comprised peripheral blood. The receptor set was obtained from a woman in her sixties or seventies with acute or convalescent COVID-19.

This rearrangement joins TRBV5-1 to TRBJ2-7, with D possibly matching TRBD1 (7 bases). The CDR3 covers 17 residues. Germline V lookup: CDR1 SGHRS, CDR2 YFSETQ. Trimming removed 4 bases at V and 6 bases at J, with 26 bases between. The CDR3 region has the DNA TGCGCCAGCAGCCCCCAGGGGGGTTACAGGGGAGTGTCCGAGCAGTACTTC. Translated, it gives CASSPQGGYRGVSEQYF. The full variable domain, completed using reference TRBV5-1 and TRBJ2-7, is KAGVTQTPRYLIKTRGQQVTLSCSPISGHRSVSWYQQTPGQGLQFLFEYFSETQRNKGNFPGRFSGRQFSNSRSEMNVSTLELGDSALYLCASSPQGGYRGVSEQYFGPGTRLTVT.

This chain uses TRBV11-2 with TRBJ2-7; maybe TRBD1 (5 bases). Germline V gives CDR1 SGHAT, CDR2 FQNNGV. Trimming took 2 bases from V and 5 from J, leaving 10 bases between them. The CDR3 spans 13 residues. The CDR3 DNA reads TGTGCCAGCAGCTTATCAGGGATCCACGAGCAGTACTTC. It is translated as CASSLSGIHEQYF.

This chain joins TRBV3-1 (or the pseudogene TRBV3-2) and TRBJ2-1; TRBD2 agrees at 10 bases. V was pared by 4 bases and J by 5 bases, with 2 bases of the junction left unmatched. Germline values: CDR1 LGHDT, CDR2 YNNKEL (reference sequence). The CDR3 is 14 amino acids. CDR3 in DNA: TGTGCCAGCAGCCGGACTAGCGGAAACAATGAGCAGTTCTTC. It yields the protein CASSRTSGNNEQFF.

The rearrangement uses TRBV2 and TRBJ1-4, with a possible D match to TRBD1 (5 bases). The germline CDR1 and CDR2 sequences are SNHLY and FYNNEI. V was trimmed by 6 bases and J by 1 base, leaving 12 bases between them. The CDR3 sequence is 15 residues long. The DNA of the CDR3 is TGTGCCAGCAGCTATACCCAGGGAACTAATGAAAAACTGTTTTTT. This translates into CASSYTQGTNEKLFF.

The chain employs TRBV12-3 or TRBV12-4 and TRBJ2-1, with D perhaps matching TRBD2 (6 bases). The V and J ends lost 2 bases and 16 bases respectively, with 15 bases between them. The CDR3 covers 12 residues. CDR3 nucleotides: TGTGCCAGCAGTTTATGGCGGGATTTTGGTTTCTTC. Translation gives CASSLWRDFGFF.

The chain joins TRBV5-1 to TRBJ1-1; 8 positions match TRBD1. The trim removed 4 bases at V and 6 bases at J, leaving 8 bases unmatched. Germline V CDR1 and CDR2: SGHRS, YFSETQ. This CDR3 spans 14 amino acids. The CDR3 here is CASSRTGNKAEAFF. The DNA for the CDR3 is TGCGCCAGCAGCAGGACAGGGAATAAAGCTGAAGCTTTCTTT.

The chain is built from TRBV12-3 or TRBV12-4 and TRBJ1-1; D is ambiguous. This CDR3 contains 13 residues. Between the trimmed V and J ends, which lost 6 bases and 12 bases, there was a span of 20 bases. This CDR3 is CASRQTSPGETFF. The CDR3 DNA is TGTGCCAGCAGGCAGACCTCTCCCGGAGAGACTTTCTTT.

V usage is TRBV18 and J usage is TRBJ1-2; D perhaps matches TRBD1 (6 bases). CDR1 and CDR2 (germline): KGHSH, LQKENI. V dropped 3 bases and J dropped 8 bases, with 13 bases sitting between them. CDR3 length: 13 residues. CDR3 protein: CASSPETGGGYTF. DNA for the CDR3: TGTGCCAGCTCACCGGAGACAGGAGGAGGCTACACCTTC.